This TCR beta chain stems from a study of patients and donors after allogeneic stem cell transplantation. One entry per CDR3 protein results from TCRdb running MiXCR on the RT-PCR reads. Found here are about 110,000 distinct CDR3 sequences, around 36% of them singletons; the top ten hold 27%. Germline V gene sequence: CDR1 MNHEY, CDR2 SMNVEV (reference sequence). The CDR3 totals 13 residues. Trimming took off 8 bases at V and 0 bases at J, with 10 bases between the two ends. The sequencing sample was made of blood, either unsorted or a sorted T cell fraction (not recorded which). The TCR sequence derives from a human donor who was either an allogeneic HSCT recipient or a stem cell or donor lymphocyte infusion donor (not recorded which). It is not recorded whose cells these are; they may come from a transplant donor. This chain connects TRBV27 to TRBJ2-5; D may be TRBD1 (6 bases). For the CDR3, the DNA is TGTGCCAGCCCCAGACAGGACCAAGAGACCCAGTACTTC. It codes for CASPRQDQETQYF.